This TCR beta chain is from a study of blood T cell repertoires in COVID-19. Background on the study: Samples representing acute and convalescent COVID-19 were sourced from the United States, Italy and Spain. The cDNA or gDNA used as material had been derived from T cells, B-cell-depleted T cells, or PBMCs.

In the original analysis: The authors estimated nucleated cell counts from reference gene primer amplification. The protocol was immunoSEQ multiplex PCR, while the TCRdb copy is restricted to in-frame clones and leaves out a portion. V, J and clone size were drawn from that table, and D and trimming were deduced from the DNA. Found here are tens of thousands of clones, roughly 88% of them singletons; the top ten hold roughly 4%. Material: peripheral blood. This TCR derives from a middle-aged man with active COVID-19.

The chain's CDR3 is CASSQVPGESNQPQHF. Written as DNA, the CDR3 is TGCGCCAGCAGCCAAGTTCCAGGGGAGAGCAATCAGCCCCAGCATTTT. V usage is TRBV4-1 and J usage is TRBJ1-5; tentative D call: TRBD1 (6 bases). The CDR3 is made up of 16 amino acids. Trimming took off 1 base at V and 1 base at J, with 11 bases between the two ends. Germline values: CDR1 MGHRA, CDR2 YSYEKL.